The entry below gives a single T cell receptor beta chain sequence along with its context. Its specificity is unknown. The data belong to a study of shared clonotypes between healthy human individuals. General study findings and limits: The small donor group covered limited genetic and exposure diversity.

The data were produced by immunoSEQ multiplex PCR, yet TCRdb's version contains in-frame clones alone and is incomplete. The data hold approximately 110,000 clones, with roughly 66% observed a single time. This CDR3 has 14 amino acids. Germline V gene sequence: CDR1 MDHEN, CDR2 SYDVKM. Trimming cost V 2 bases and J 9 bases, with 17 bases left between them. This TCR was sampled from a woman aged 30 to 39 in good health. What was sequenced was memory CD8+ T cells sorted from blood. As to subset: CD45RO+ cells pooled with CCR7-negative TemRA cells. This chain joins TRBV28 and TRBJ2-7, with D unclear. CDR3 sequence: CASSLSSGPRWQYF. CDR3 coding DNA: TGTGCCAGCAGTTTAAGCTCCGGTCCCCGTTGGCAGTACTTC.